Listed below are T cell receptor beta chains from one sample, sequenced in a study of T cells in Graves' hyperthyroidism and ophthalmopathy. A single record per CDR3 protein comes from TCRdb applying MiXCR to the multiplex PCR reads. There are around 600,000 distinct CDR3 sequences in the sample; 16% occur only once, and less than 3.5% lies in the top ten. Sequencing was carried out using blood. These receptors were obtained from a middle-aged woman with Graves' ophthalmopathy. The CDR3 runs from the conserved cysteine through the conserved F or W. D genes are given only for firm matches. Only some rows state a clone size, as once, few, many or a class for expanded clones.

clone size: many
V gene: TRBV7-9
D gene: NA
J gene: TRBJ1-2
CDR3 DNA: TGTGCCAGCAGCCCGCCGGGGTCCAACTATGGCTACACCTTC
CDR3 protein: CASSPPGSNYGYTF

clone size: many
V gene: TRBV7-2
D gene: NA
J gene: TRBJ2-1
CDR3 DNA: TGTGCCAGCAGCTTCGACCGGCGGCCCAATGAGCAGTTCTTC
CDR3 protein: CASSFDRRPNEQFF

clone size: NA
V gene: TRBV6-1
D gene: TRBD1
J gene: TRBJ2-7
CDR3 DNA: TGTGCCAGTGGTGGGACAGGGAACCACGAGCAGTACTTC
CDR3 protein: CASGGTGNHEQYF

clone size: NA
V gene: TRBV4-2
D gene: TRBD2
J gene: TRBJ2-5
CDR3 DNA: TGTGCCAGCAGTCCTAGTACTAGCGATGCGCAAGAGACCCAGTACTTC
CDR3 protein: CASSPSTSDAQETQYF

clone size: many
V gene: TRBV5-1
D gene: TRBD1
J gene: TRBJ2-7
CDR3 DNA: TGCGCCAGCAGCTTGAGCGGGACAGGGGCGTACGAGCAGTACTTC
CDR3 protein: CASSLSGTGAYEQYF

clone size: NA
V gene: TRBV28
D gene: NA
J gene: TRBJ1-6
CDR3 DNA: TGTGCCAGCGCCGAAAAAAGCTCCTATAATTCACCCCTCCACTTT
CDR3 protein: CASAEKSSYNSPLHF

clone size: NA
V gene: TRBV5-6
D gene: TRBD2
J gene: TRBJ2-2
CDR3 DNA: TGTGCCAGCAGTTCTGTAGCGGGAGGGAACACCGGGGAGCTGTTTTTT
CDR3 protein: CASSSVAGGNTGELFF

clone size: few
V gene: TRBV12-3/TRBV12-4
D gene: NA
J gene: TRBJ1-6
CDR3 DNA: TGTGCCAGCAGTTTATCTCCAGGGTTTCGTAATTCACCCCTCCACTTT
CDR3 protein: CASSLSPGFRNSPLHF

clone size: NA
V gene: TRBV19
D gene: TRBD2
J gene: TRBJ2-1
CDR3 DNA: TGTGCCAGTAGTATATCGCGGACTAGCGGCTACAATGAGCAGTTCTTC
CDR3 protein: CASSISRTSGYNEQFF

clone size: many
V gene: TRBV30
D gene: NA
J gene: TRBJ2-3
CDR3 DNA: TGTGCCTGGAGTTCGAGCGGAAAAACAGATACGCAGTATTTT
CDR3 protein: CAWSSSGKTDTQYF

clone size: NA
V gene: TRBV28
D gene: NA
J gene: TRBJ1-2
CDR3 DNA: TGTGCCAGCAGTCACTCAGGGGAGGACTATGGCTACACCTTC
CDR3 protein: CASSHSGEDYGYTF

clone size: NA
V gene: TRBV30
D gene: TRBD1
J gene: TRBJ2-1
CDR3 DNA: TGTGCCTGGAGACCCTTAAGGGGGCTATCCTACAATGAGCAGTTCTTC
CDR3 protein: CAWRPLRGLSYNEQFF

clone size: many
V gene: TRBV12-3/TRBV12-4
D gene: NA
J gene: TRBJ2-3
CDR3 DNA: TGTGCCAGCAGAACGGGCCAAGGGGCGGATACGCAGTATTTT
CDR3 protein: CASRTGQGADTQYF

clone size: many
V gene: TRBV28
D gene: NA
J gene: TRBJ2-7
CDR3 DNA: TGTGCCAGCAGTTTACCAGCCCCCTACGAGCAGTACTTC
CDR3 protein: CASSLPAPYEQYF

clone size: NA
V gene: TRBV28
D gene: NA
J gene: TRBJ2-7
CDR3 DNA: TGTGCCAGCATAGGGCGGGGACTTGACTACGAGCAGTACTTC
CDR3 protein: CASIGRGLDYEQYF

clone size: NA
V gene: TRBV6-5
D gene: NA
J gene: TRBJ2-1
CDR3 DNA: TGTGCCAGCAGTTGGACGGACGCGAGCTCCTACAATGAGCAGTTCTTC
CDR3 protein: CASSWTDASSYNEQFF

clone size: NA
V gene: TRBV6-1
D gene: TRBD1
J gene: TRBJ1-1
CDR3 DNA: TGTGCCAGCAGTTTACAGGGGGGCCTAGGAACTGAAGCTTTCTTT
CDR3 protein: CASSLQGGLGTEAFF

clone size: few
V gene: TRBV7-8
D gene: TRBD1
J gene: TRBJ1-3
CDR3 DNA: TGTGCCAGCAGCCACCCGACAGGGGCTGGAAACACCATATATTTT
CDR3 protein: CASSHPTGAGNTIYF

clone size: NA
V gene: TRBV29-1
D gene: NA
J gene: TRBJ1-2
CDR3 DNA: TGCAGCGTTGAAGTAGGGGCTGATGGCTACACCTTC
CDR3 protein: CSVEVGADGYTF

clone size: few
V gene: TRBV19
D gene: TRBD1
J gene: TRBJ2-2
CDR3 DNA: TGTGCCAGTACTGGGGACAGGGGGCGCGGGGAGCTGTTTTTT
CDR3 protein: CASTGDRGRGELFF

clone size: many
V gene: TRBV11-3
D gene: NA
J gene: TRBJ2-1
CDR3 DNA: TGTGCCAGCAGCGGAGGTCGGACAGACTCCTACAATGAGCAGTTCTTC
CDR3 protein: CASSGGRTDSYNEQFF

clone size: few
V gene: TRBV12-3/TRBV12-4
D gene: TRBD2
J gene: TRBJ2-2
CDR3 DNA: TGTGCCAGCAGTTTCCCAGCGGGGGGGCCAACCGGGGAGCTGTTTTTT
CDR3 protein: CASSFPAGGPTGELFF

clone size: few
V gene: TRBV5-4
D gene: TRBD1
J gene: TRBJ1-5
CDR3 DNA: TGTGCCAGCAGCTTAGGGGGACAGTGCCAGCCCCAGCATTTT
CDR3 protein: CASSLGGQCQPQHF

clone size: NA
V gene: TRBV5-6
D gene: NA
J gene: TRBJ1-1
CDR3 DNA: TGTGCCAGCAGCAGAGAGGGGGTTGGGACTAAAGCTTTCTTT
CDR3 protein: CASSREGVGTKAFF

clone size: NA
V gene: TRBV4-2
D gene: TRBD1
J gene: TRBJ1-3
CDR3 DNA: TGTGCCAGCAGCCTCGGGACAGGGGGCCAATTTTCTGGAAACACCATATATTTT
CDR3 protein: CASSLGTGGQFSGNTIYF

clone size: many
V gene: TRBV20-1
D gene: TRBD1
J gene: TRBJ2-2
CDR3 DNA: TGCAGTGCTAGCCGACAGGGTGACACCGGGGAGCTGTTTTTT
CDR3 protein: CSASRQGDTGELFF

clone size: NA
V gene: TRBV2
D gene: TRBD2
J gene: TRBJ2-2
CDR3 DNA: TGTGTCAGCAGTCCCACTAGCGGAGGGACCGGGGAGCTGTTTTTT
CDR3 protein: CVSSPTSGGTGELFF

clone size: few
V gene: TRBV19
D gene: NA
J gene: TRBJ2-1
CDR3 DNA: TGTGCCACTACCGGTTCAGGCTCCTACAATGAGCAGTTCTTC
CDR3 protein: CATTGSGSYNEQFF

clone size: many
V gene: TRBV7-9
D gene: NA
J gene: TRBJ1-1
CDR3 DNA: TGTGCCAGCAGCTTAAACAGGTGGGACACTGAAGCTTTCTTT
CDR3 protein: CASSLNRWDTEAFF

clone size: NA
V gene: TRBV28
D gene: NA
J gene: TRBJ1-5
CDR3 DNA: TGTGCCTCCACCTTGGGGGCCGTCAATCAGCCCCAGCATTTT
CDR3 protein: CASTLGAVNQPQHF

clone size: many
V gene: TRBV12-3/TRBV12-4
D gene: TRBD1
J gene: TRBJ1-4
CDR3 DNA: TGTGCCAGCAGTTACGCAGGGGGGCATAATGAAAAACTGTTTTTT
CDR3 protein: CASSYAGGHNEKLFF